The 4 T cell receptor beta chains below all came from one sample that was sequenced in a study of shared clonotypes between healthy human individuals. Using immunoSEQ multiplex PCR, the repertoire was profiled, and TCRdb retains in-frame clones only, with some absent. The sample has about 1.1 million clones, 60% to 80% seen once. Sequenced material: memory CD4+ T cells from PBMCs. Subset indicated: CD45RA-negative fraction. These receptors all stem from a man aged 18 to 35 in good health. Some clones in this sample may be carry-over from other donors' samples.

This chain links TRBV6-1 with TRBJ2-7; 8 positions match TRBD2. V gave up 4 bases and J gave up 2 bases; unmatched junction bases: 13. Per germline, CDR1 MNHNS and CDR2 SASEGT. CDR3 length equals 17 residues. This CDR3 reads CASSGPAGSGRTYEQYF. The CDR3 DNA sequence: TGTGCCAGCAGTGGCCCCGCTGGGAGCGGGAGAACCTACGAGCAGTACTTC.

This chain links TRBV28 with TRBJ2-2; 8 bases match TRBD2. This CDR3 is 16 amino acids long. Germline-derived CDR1 and CDR2 are MDHEN and SYDVKM. Trimming cost V 6 bases and J 4 bases; bases outside gene matches: 10. The CDR3 DNA sequence: TGTGCCAGCAGACCCCGGGAGGGCGGCGGCACCGGGGAGCTGTTTTTT. Protein: CASRPREGGGTGELFF.

About this clone itself: Different DNA sequences within this sample yield the same CDR3. This rearrangement joins TRBV18 to TRBJ1-5, with 9 bases matching TRBD1. V shed 3 bases, J shed 5 bases, and the junction held 2 bases outside the gene matches. Germline CDR1 reads KGHSH; CDR2 reads LQKENI. CDR3 size: 14 residues. This CDR3 is CASSPRQGDQPQHF. DNA for the CDR3: TGTGCCAGCTCACCCCGACAGGGGGATCAGCCCCAGCATTTT. Looking up the rest from reference TRBV18 and TRBJ1-5 gives the full variable domain: NAGVMQNPRHLVRRRGQEARLRCSPMKGHSHVYWYRQLPEEGLKFMVYLQKENIIDESGMPKERFSAEFPKEGPSILRIQQVVRGDSAAYFCASSPRQGDQPQHFGDGTRLSIL.

This sequence joins TRBV27 and TRBJ2-5, with TRBD2 matching over 10 bases. V dropped 5 bases and J dropped 3; count of bases not matched to a gene: 3. CDR1 and CDR2 from the germline V gene are MNHEY and SMNVEV (reference sequence). The CDR3 sequence is 14 residues long. CDR3 coding DNA: TGTGCCAGCAGTCGACTAGCGGGCGAAGAGACCCAGTACTTC. It translates to CASSRLAGEETQYF.